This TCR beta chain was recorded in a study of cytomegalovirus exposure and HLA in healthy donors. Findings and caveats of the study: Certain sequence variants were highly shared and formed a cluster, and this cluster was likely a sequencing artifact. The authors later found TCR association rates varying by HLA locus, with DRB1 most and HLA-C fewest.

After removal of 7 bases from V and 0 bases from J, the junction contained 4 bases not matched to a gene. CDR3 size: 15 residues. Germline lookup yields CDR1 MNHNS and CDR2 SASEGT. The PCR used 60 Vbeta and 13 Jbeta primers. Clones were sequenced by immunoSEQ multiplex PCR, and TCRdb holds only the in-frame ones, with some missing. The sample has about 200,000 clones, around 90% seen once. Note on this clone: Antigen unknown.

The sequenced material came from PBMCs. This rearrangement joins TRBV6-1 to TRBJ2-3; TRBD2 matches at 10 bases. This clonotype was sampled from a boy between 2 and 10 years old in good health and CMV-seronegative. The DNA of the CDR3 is TGTGCCAGCAATTTAGCGGGGGGTAGCACAGATACGCAGTATTTT. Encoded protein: CASNLAGGSTDTQYF.